These 3 T cell receptor beta chains originate from one sample sequenced in a study of early T cells in non-severe SARS-CoV-2 infection. Via MiXCR, TCRdb re-called the 5' RACE reads, giving one row per CDR3 protein. The profile shows fewer than 80,000 distinct CDR3 sequences, less than 9.5% of them singletons. The specimen was whole blood, collected at baseline. These receptors all come from an adult who was a healthcare worker with PCR-confirmed SARS-CoV-2 infection or an uninfected control (not recorded which).

This clonotype has ten or more counts. The rearrangement joins TRBV12-3 or TRBV12-4 to TRBJ2-1, with 9 bases matching TRBD2. The length of the CDR3 is 15 residues. V shed 1 base, J shed 5 bases, and the junction held 3 bases outside the gene matches. The CDR3 reads CASSLGLAGNNEQFF. The CDR3 DNA follows: TGTGCCAGCAGTTTAGGCCTAGCGGGAAACAATGAGCAGTTCTTC.

As regards this clonotype: It may be a read error: a sequence one base away is much more abundant. This chain connects TRBV11-2 to TRBJ1-3; no reliable D call. Germline assignment: CDR1 SGHAT and CDR2 FQNNGV. V lost 5 bases and J lost 0, with 20 bases in between. This CDR3 has 18 residues. CDR3 residues: CASSPGRRQNHSGNTIYF. In DNA form, the CDR3 reads TGTGCCAGCAGCCCCGGAAGGCGGCAGAACCACTCTGGAAACACCATATATTTT.

This clonotype was observed many times. The DNA of the CDR3 is TGTGCCAGCAGCTTCGGGAAACAGACCGAGCAGTACTTC. This sequence encodes CASSFGKQTEQYF. The chain recombines TRBV7-3 with TRBJ2-7; weak D call: TRBD2 (5 bases). CDR1 is SGHTA, CDR2 FQGTGA, per germline. Between the trimmed V and J ends, which lost 3 bases and 6 bases, there was a span of 12 bases. The CDR3 has 13 residues.